These 27 T cell receptor beta chains share one sample of origin, sequenced in a study of blood T cell repertoires in COVID-19. Assay used: immunoSEQ multiplex PCR; TCRdb lists only in-frame clones, some missing. The profile shows 160,000 or so clones, roughly 84% of them singletons. The specimen sequenced was PBMCs or T cells enriched from blood (not recorded which). The source of these receptors is a human donor with acute COVID-19. The donor label of this sample is uncertain.

The genes are TRBV5-4 and TRBJ2-5, with D possibly being TRBD1 (6 bases). Trimming took off 2 bases at V and 5 bases at J, with 10 bases between the two ends. CDR3 length: 13 residues. CDR1 is SGHNT and CDR2 is YYREEE in the germline V gene (reference sequence). CDR3 amino acids: CASSLGQKETQYF. CDR3 bases: TGTGCCAGCAGCTTAGGACAGAAGGAGACCCAGTACTTC.

The J gene is TRBJ2-3, the V gene TRBV12-5, with 12 bases aligning to TRBD2. J was trimmed by 4 bases and V by 7 bases; bases with no gene match: 9. The germline V gene encodes CDR1 LGHNT and CDR2 FRNRAP. The CDR3 has 16 residues. The CDR3 DNA sequence: TGTGCTAGTGTCACCAGACTAGCGGGGGTGGCAGATACGCAGTATTTT. Translating gives CASVTRLAGVADTQYF.

V is TRBV4-2 and J is TRBJ1-2; TRBD1 agrees at 10 bases. V was pared by 2 bases and J by 7 bases, with 7 bases of the junction left unmatched. Germline CDR1 and CDR2: LGHNA and YNFKEQ. CDR3 size: 15 residues. The CDR3 loop reads CASSQLTGGAGGYTF. The CDR3 DNA follows: TGTGCCAGCAGCCAACTGACAGGGGGCGCAGGTGGCTACACCTTC.

This clone appeared a few times. The CDR3 is CASGLNQGQPQHF. CDR3 DNA: TGTGCTAGTGGTTTGAACCAGGGTCAGCCCCAGCATTTT. The chain joins TRBV12-5 to TRBJ1-5; D is possibly TRBD1 (5 bases). The CDR3 runs 13 residues. Germline lookup yields CDR1 LGHNT and CDR2 FRNRAP. V shed 2 bases and J shed 6 bases, with 8 bases lying between them.

This clone was seen only a few times. The V and J genes are TRBV19 and TRBJ2-2, with D tentatively TRBD1 (6 bases). The CDR3 sequence is 15 residues long. V was trimmed by 5 bases and J by 3 bases, leaving 13 bases between them. Germline values: CDR1 LNHDA, CDR2 SQIVND (reference sequence). CDR3 coding DNA: TGTGCCAGTAGTCTCTACTCAGGGGACACCGGGGAGCTGTTTTTT. Its protein product is CASSLYSGDTGELFF.

DNA for the CDR3: TGTGCCAGCAGCGACAGGGCGACATCTCCAGCCAAAAACATTCAGTACTTC. It encodes CASSDRATSPAKNIQYF. The V and J genes are TRBV7-2 and TRBJ2-4, with 7 bases fitting TRBD1. V lost 5 bases and J lost 0; bases outside the gene matches: 10. Germline V lookup: CDR1 SGHTA, CDR2 FQGNSA. The CDR3 is 17 residues long.

The genes are TRBV7-3 and TRBJ1-2; weak D call: TRBD1 (5 bases). Germline CDR1 and CDR2: SGHTA and FQGTGA. Deletions cut 2 bases from V and 3 bases from J, with 16 bases between. The CDR3 sequence is 16 residues long. The CDR3 loop reads CASSLARGRVDYGYTF. The CDR3 region has the DNA TGTGCCAGCAGCTTAGCCCGCGGCAGGGTAGACTATGGCTACACCTTC.

This rearrangement joins TRBV28 to TRBJ2-2; 9 nucleotides agree with TRBD2. The germline gives CDR1 MDHEN, CDR2 SYDVKM. The CDR3 covers 16 residues. V shed 5 bases, J shed 3 bases, and the junction held 7 bases outside the gene matches. CDR3 bases: TGTGCCAGCAGTCGTGTTAGCGGGGGCCACACCGGGGAGCTGTTTTTT. Residues: CASSRVSGGHTGELFF.

CDR3 coding DNA: TGTGCCAGTACGGATCCGGGGGGGACTAGCACAGATACGCAGTATTTT. This translates into CASTDPGGTSTDTQYF. The gene calls are TRBV19 and TRBJ2-3, with 8 bases lining up with TRBD2. Unmatched junction bases numbered 9, after V lost 7 bases and J lost 0 bases. There are 16 residues in the CDR3. Per the germline V gene, CDR1 is LNHDA and CDR2 is SQIVND (reference sequence).

The V call is TRBV10-3, the J call TRBJ2-3; 15 nucleotides agree with TRBD2. The V gene's germline CDR1 is ENHRY and CDR2 SYGVKD. This CDR3 has 16 residues. Trimming at V came to 6 bases and at J to 5 bases, leaving 6 bases not matched to a gene. The CDR3 here is CAISGLAGGIGDTQYF. CDR3 coding DNA: TGTGCCATCAGCGGACTAGCGGGGGGGATAGGAGATACGCAGTATTTT.

The V call is TRBV15, the J call TRBJ2-5, with 8 bases matching TRBD2. Germline trimming cut 8 bases from V and 3 bases from J; bases unmatched to any gene: 8. The CDR3 spans 14 residues. Germline V lookup: CDR1 LNHNV, CDR2 YYDKDF (reference sequence). As DNA, the CDR3 is TGTGCCACCGGGGAAGGGACTAGAGAAGAGACCCAGTACTTC. Its translation: CATGEGTREETQYF.

The rearrangement joins TRBV7-9 to TRBJ2-5; 9 positions agree with TRBD1. This CDR3 has 14 residues. Trimming cost V 5 bases and J 5 bases; bases outside gene matches: 6. Germline V lookup: CDR1 SEHNR, CDR2 FQNEAQ (reference sequence). The chain's CDR3 is CASSPGQGRETQYF. CDR3 bases: TGTGCCAGCAGCCCAGGACAGGGGAGGGAGACCCAGTACTTC.

V gene TRBV9 combines with J gene TRBJ1-6; perhaps TRBD1 as D (6 bases). The CDR3 covers 19 residues. V was shortened by 4 bases and J by 0 bases, with 20 bases between the two germline ends. Germline CDR1 reads SGDLS; CDR2 reads YYNGEE. The chain's CDR3 is CASSREVRGRGSYNSPLHF. The CDR3 nucleotides are TGTGCCAGCAGCAGAGAGGTCAGGGGCCGGGGCTCCTATAATTCACCCCTCCACTTT. Based on the CDR3 plus reference TRBV9 and TRBJ1-6, the full variable domain is DSGVTQTPKHLITATGQRVTLRCSPRSGDLSVYWYQQSLDQGLQFLIQYYNGEERAKGNILERFSAQQFPDLHSELNLSSLELGDSALYFCASSREVRGRGSYNSPLHFGNGTRLTVT.

This chain uses TRBV4-1 with TRBJ2-4, with TRBD1 matching over 7 bases. V was pared by 1 base and J by 14 bases, with 8 bases of the junction left unmatched. Germline V gene lookup returns CDR1 MGHRA and CDR2 YSYEKL. CDR3 length: 13 amino acids. The CDR3 nucleotides are TGCGCCAGCAGCCAAGGGACAGGCACTGACAAGTACTTC. Encoded protein: CASSQGTGTDKYF.

The genes are TRBV6-2 or TRBV6-3 and TRBJ2-7; D gene unclear. Trimming cost V 2 bases and J 5 bases, with 16 bases left between them. The CDR3 extends over 15 amino acids. The V gene's germline CDR1 is MNHEY and CDR2 SVGEGT. CDR3 sequence reads: CASSYRRHLTNEQYF. CDR3 nucleotide sequence: TGTGCCAGCAGTTACCGTCGACACCTAACCAACGAGCAGTACTTC.

This clone was detected only a few times. V is TRBV21-1 and J is TRBJ1-6; the table's TRBD1 call for D was not verified on the DNA. TRBV21-1 is listed as a pseudogene. The CDR3 is 10 residues long. CDR3 sequence reads: CAKGHSPLHF. For the CDR3, the DNA is TGTGCGAAGGGGCATTCACCCCTCCACTTT.

The V call is TRBV5-4, the J call TRBJ1-6, with D maybe TRBD1 (6 bases). CDR1 and CDR2 from the germline V gene are SGHNT and YYREEE (reference sequence). V shed 3 bases and J shed 5 bases, with 15 bases lying between them. There are 16 residues in the CDR3. The CDR3 sequence is CASSSPRAGDNSPLHF. In nucleotides, the CDR3 is TGTGCCAGCAGCTCGCCAAGGGCAGGGGATAATTCACCCCTCCACTTT.

CDR3 sequence: CASSDSEGGEQYF. CDR3 coding DNA: TGTGCCAGCAGTGACTCAGAGGGAGGCGAGCAGTACTTC. The rearrangement joins TRBV6-4 to TRBJ2-7; D perhaps matches TRBD2 (6 bases). CDR3 length: 13 amino acids. V gave up 0 bases and J gave up 6 bases, with 9 bases separating them. Germline V gives CDR1 MRHNA, CDR2 SNTAGT.

This clone has just a few counts. This chain connects TRBV27 to TRBJ1-1; D remains unclear. V gave up 6 bases and J gave up 0 bases, with 8 bases separating them. The CDR3 contains 13 residues. CDR1 is MNHEY, CDR2 SMNVEV, per germline (reference sequence). The CDR3: CASRNSMNTEAFF. The CDR3 coding sequence is TGTGCCAGCAGGAACAGTATGAACACTGAAGCTTTCTTT.

The chain links TRBV4-1 to TRBJ2-3; 8 nucleotides line up with TRBD2. The CDR3 totals 17 residues. Germline V gene data show CDR1 as MGHRA and CDR2 as YSYEKL. V lost 4 bases and J lost 2; bases outside the gene matches: 11. The CDR3: CASSPQASRGVTDTQYF. The CDR3 DNA follows: TGCGCCAGCAGCCCCCAGGCCTCGCGGGGGGTCACAGATACGCAGTATTTT.

The CDR3 reads CASSYPAEAFF. The CDR3 DNA follows: TGTGCCAGCAGTTACCCTGCTGAAGCTTTCTTT. V is TRBV6-2 or TRBV6-3 and J is TRBJ1-1; the D is unclear. Germline loops: CDR1 MNHEY, CDR2 SVGEGT. V shed 2 bases and J shed 6 bases, with 4 bases lying between them. The length of the CDR3 is 11 residues.

This clone turned up a few times. This sequence joins TRBV7-8 and TRBJ1-5; TRBD1 agrees at 7 bases. Losses at the gene ends were 5 bases for V and 3 bases for J; bases not matched to a gene: 1. The germline gives CDR1 SGHVS, CDR2 FQNEAQ. There are 13 residues in the CDR3. In nucleotides, the CDR3 is TGTGCCAGCAGCAGGGGGCCCAATCAGCCCCAGCATTTT. Its protein is CASSRGPNQPQHF.

The chain is built from TRBV6-5 and TRBJ2-5; 11 bases fit TRBD1. Germline values: CDR1 MNHEY, CDR2 SVGAGI. V trimming: 0 bases; J trimming: 3 bases; junction bases outside the gene matches: 3. The CDR3 consists of 16 residues. The CDR3 sequence is CASSYSDRGRKETQYF. In nucleotides, the CDR3 is TGTGCCAGCAGTTACTCGGACAGGGGGCGGAAAGAGACCCAGTACTTC.

The chain recombines TRBV5-1 with TRBJ2-5; the D gene is possibly TRBD2 (5 bases). Germline V gene data show CDR1 as SGHRS and CDR2 as YFSETQ. Trimming shortened V by 0 bases and J by 4 bases, and 10 bases separated the two germline ends. The length of the CDR3 is 14 residues. CDR3 protein: CASSLVWAGETQYF. The CDR3 nucleotides read TGCGCCAGCAGCTTGGTATGGGCGGGAGAGACCCAGTACTTC.

The chain employs TRBV2 and TRBJ1-2; D might be TRBD1 (6 bases). Germline CDR1 SNHLY, CDR2 FYNNEI. This CDR3 comprises 15 residues. Trimming removed 2 bases at V and 7 bases at J, with 17 bases between. CDR3 sequence reads: CASSELRGRGSGYTF. CDR3 nucleotide sequence: TGTGCCAGCAGTGAACTTCGAGGCAGGGGCAGTGGCTACACCTTC.

V gene TRBV21-1 combines with J gene TRBJ2-5; no DNA check was done on the table's D call, TRBD2. TRBV21-1 is noted as a pseudogene. The CDR3 length is 16 residues. The CDR3 loop reads CASSKALLAEQETQYF. In DNA, the CDR3 is TGTGCCAGCAGCAAAGCGCTACTAGCGGAACAAGAGACCCAGTACTTC.

This clone occurred once. V usage is TRBV3-1 (or the pseudogene TRBV3-2) and J usage is TRBJ1-3; 9 bases fit TRBD1. Unmatched junction bases numbered 13, after V lost 8 bases and J lost 2 bases. This CDR3 region has 17 residues. From germline, CDR1 is LGHDT and CDR2 YNNKEL (reference sequence). The CDR3 region is CASAQRDRVFTGNTIYF. The CDR3, as DNA: TGTGCCAGCGCCCAACGGGACAGGGTGTTCACTGGAAACACCATATATTTT.